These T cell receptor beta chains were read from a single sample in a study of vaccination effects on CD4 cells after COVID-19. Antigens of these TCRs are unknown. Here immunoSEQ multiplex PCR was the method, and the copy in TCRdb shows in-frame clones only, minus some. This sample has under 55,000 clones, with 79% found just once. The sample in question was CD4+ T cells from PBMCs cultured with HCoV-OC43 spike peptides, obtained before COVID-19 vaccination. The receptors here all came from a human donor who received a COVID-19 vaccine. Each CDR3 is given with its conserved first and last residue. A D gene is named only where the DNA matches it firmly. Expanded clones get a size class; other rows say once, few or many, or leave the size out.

DNA: TGTGCCAGCAGCCCGCCGAGGACAGGGGACAATTCACCCCTCCACTTT
CDR3: CASSPPRTGDNSPLHF
V: TRBV11-2
size: few
D: TRBD1
J: TRBJ1-6

DNA: TGCGCCAGCAGCACAGGACAGGGTGCGTACGGCGGAGAGACCCAGTACTTC
CDR3: CASSTGQGAYGGETQYF
V: TRBV5-1
size: .
D: TRBD1
J: TRBJ2-5

DNA: TGTGCCAGCAGTTTAGTCCGGTATGGCTACACCTTC
CDR3: CASSLVRYGYTF
V: TRBV28
size: .
D: .
J: TRBJ1-2

DNA: TGCGCCAGCAGCTTCATTCTCGGGGGCGATGAGCAGTTCTTC
CDR3: CASSFILGGDEQFF
V: TRBV5-1
size: .
D: .
J: TRBJ2-1

DNA: TGTGCCAGCAGTGTCCTAGCGGGAGGTCAAGAGACCCAGTACTTC
CDR3: CASSVLAGGQETQYF
V: TRBV2
size: .
D: TRBD2
J: TRBJ2-5

DNA: TGTGCCAGCAGCGAGGAGGGGGAAACTGAAGCTTTCTTT
CDR3: CASSEEGETEAFF
V: TRBV7-2
size: once
D: .
J: TRBJ1-1

DNA: TGTGCCAGCAGTTTAACAGGGAATCAGCCCCAGCATTTT
CDR3: CASSLTGNQPQHF
V: TRBV12-3/TRBV12-4
size: .
D: .
J: TRBJ1-5

DNA: TGTGCCAGCAGCTTCACATCAACTAATGAAAAACTGTTTTTT
CDR3: CASSFTSTNEKLFF
V: TRBV7-2
size: .
D: .
J: TRBJ1-4

DNA: TGTGCCAGCAGTCCTGACAGGGGGAGTAAGACTGAAGCTTTCTTT
CDR3: CASSPDRGSKTEAFF
V: TRBV6-5
size: .
D: TRBD1
J: TRBJ1-1

DNA: TGCGCCAGCAGCGACAGGGGTCCTCTCACAGATACGCAGTATTTT
CDR3: CASSDRGPLTDTQYF
V: TRBV10-1
size: .
D: TRBD1
J: TRBJ2-3

DNA: TGTGCCTGGAGTAGGGACGGGGAAGCTTTCTTT
CDR3: CAWSRDGEAFF
V: TRBV30
size: .
D: .
J: TRBJ1-1

DNA: TGTGCCAGACCAGAAGGGCCTTCTTACCGGACAGCCGCTTCCTATGGCTACACCTTC
CDR3: CARPEGPSYRTAASYGYTF
V: TRBV7-5
size: .
D: .
J: TRBJ1-2

DNA: TGTGCCAGCAGCCAATCCCCCTCTGGGGTTAGAGCTTTCTTT
CDR3: CASSQSPSGVRAFF
V: TRBV3-1/TRBV3-2
size: .
D: .
J: TRBJ1-1

DNA: TGTGCCAGCAGCTTGCGACAGGGTGGGGAAAACATTCAGTACTTC
CDR3: CASSLRQGGENIQYF
V: TRBV5-4
size: few
D: TRBD1
J: TRBJ2-4

DNA: TGTGCCAGCAGTTACTCGCGGGGGGGACGCACAGATACGCAGTATTTT
CDR3: CASSYSRGGRTDTQYF
V: TRBV6-5
size: .
D: TRBD2
J: TRBJ2-3

DNA: TGTGCCAGCAGTGAACGGGGGGTAGTCTCCGGAAACACCATATATTTT
CDR3: CASSERGVVSGNTIYF
V: TRBV2
size: few
D: .
J: TRBJ1-3

DNA: TGTGCCAGCAGCAGAAAACCGACAGGGGCGACTTATAGCAATCAGCCCCAGCATTTT
CDR3: CASSRKPTGATYSNQPQHF
V: TRBV28
size: .
D: TRBD1
J: TRBJ1-5

DNA: TGTGCCAGCAGCCGCGGAGTCAAGCTAAAGTTCTTC
CDR3: CASSRGVKLKFF
V: TRBV11-2
size: .
D: .
J: TRBJ2-1

DNA: TGTGCCATCAGTGAGTCCGGGGGGATGGACACTGAAGCTTTCTTT
CDR3: CAISESGGMDTEAFF
V: TRBV10-3
size: once
D: .
J: TRBJ1-1

DNA: TGCGCCAGCAGTGGGAGGGGTACAGATACGCAGTATTTT
CDR3: CASSGRGTDTQYF
V: TRBV10-1
size: .
D: .
J: TRBJ2-3

DNA: TGTGCCACCAGTGATTCAGGGGGTAGAAGCACAGATACGCAGTATTTT
CDR3: CATSDSGGRSTDTQYF
V: TRBV24-1
size: .
D: TRBD1
J: TRBJ2-3

DNA: TGCGCCAGCAGCTTGGGACAGGGGGCGGATGGCTACACCTTC
CDR3: CASSLGQGADGYTF
V: TRBV5-1
size: few
D: TRBD1
J: TRBJ1-2

DNA: TGTGCCAGCAGTGACGACGAGGGGCTTCGTGGCTACACCTTC
CDR3: CASSDDEGLRGYTF
V: TRBV2
size: .
D: .
J: TRBJ1-2

DNA: TGTGCCAGCAGTTTACTAATCCTGACAGGGGGCTTGGTGAGCTCTGGGGCCAACGTCCTGACTTTC
CDR3: CASSLLILTGGLVSSGANVLTF
V: TRBV28
size: .
D: TRBD1
J: TRBJ2-6

DNA: TGTGCCAGCAGCCGGTCCGTGGGCAGGGGGCCTGGGGCCAACGTCCTGACTTTC
CDR3: CASSRSVGRGPGANVLTF
V: TRBV14
size: .
D: TRBD1
J: TRBJ2-6

DNA: TGTGCCAGCAGCCCATTTCTGGGGGGGGGCTATGGCTACACCTTC
CDR3: CASSPFLGGGYGYTF
V: TRBV7-9
size: .
D: .
J: TRBJ1-2

DNA: TGTGCCAGCTCCCCAGACGTCGAAGAGACCCAGTACTTC
CDR3: CASSPDVEETQYF
V: TRBV18
size: .
D: .
J: TRBJ2-5

DNA: TGTGCCAGCAGGGACAGGGGGCGAAAGACTGAAGCTTTCTTT
CDR3: CASRDRGRKTEAFF
V: TRBV6-5
size: .
D: TRBD1
J: TRBJ1-1

DNA: TGTGCCAGCAGCTTACAGGCAGGGGGCCACAATGAGCAGTTCTTC
CDR3: CASSLQAGGHNEQFF
V: TRBV7-2
size: .
D: TRBD1
J: TRBJ2-1

DNA: TGCGCCAGCAGCTTGGTACAGGGCACAGATACGCAGTATTTT
CDR3: CASSLVQGTDTQYF
V: TRBV5-1
size: .
D: .
J: TRBJ2-3

DNA: TGTGCCAGCAGTGAAGGGGGGTATGGCTACACCTTC
CDR3: CASSEGGYGYTF
V: TRBV2
size: .
D: .
J: TRBJ1-2

DNA: TGTGCCAGTAGTGTAGGGACAGCGGGACGGGAGACCCAGTACTTC
CDR3: CASSVGTAGRETQYF
V: TRBV19
size: once
D: .
J: TRBJ2-5

DNA: TGTGCCAGCATTCCTCGTAGGGCAACTAATGAAAAACTGTTTTTT
CDR3: CASIPRRATNEKLFF
V: TRBV2
size: .
D: .
J: TRBJ1-4

DNA: TGTGCTAGTGGTTTGAACAGAAACACTGAAGCTTTCTTT
CDR3: CASGLNRNTEAFF
V: TRBV12-5
size: .
D: .
J: TRBJ1-1

DNA: TGTGCCAGCAGTGGAGGACACCCTCTCGCCGGTGGTTCACCCCTCCACTTT
CDR3: CASSGGHPLAGGSPLHF
V: TRBV2
size: .
D: .
J: TRBJ1-6

DNA: TGCGCCAGCAGCGCCAGATCCATGACAGGGTTACTATCCTCTGGGGCCAACGTCCTGACTTTC
CDR3: CASSARSMTGLLSSGANVLTF
V: TRBV4-1
size: few
D: TRBD1
J: TRBJ2-6

DNA: TGTGCCAGCAGTTACAAGAGCGGGGAAAGCACAGATACGCAGTATTTT
CDR3: CASSYKSGESTDTQYF
V: TRBV6-6
size: .
D: TRBD2
J: TRBJ2-3

DNA: TGTGCCAGCAGCTTAGCGGGGGGGCTTAATGAGCAGTTCTTC
CDR3: CASSLAGGLNEQFF
V: TRBV7-2
size: .
D: .
J: TRBJ2-1

DNA: TGTGCCACTGGGACAGGGGTAACCCTCAACAATGAGCAGTTCTTC
CDR3: CATGTGVTLNNEQFF
V: TRBV24-1
size: .
D: TRBD1
J: TRBJ2-1

DNA: TGCGCCAGCAAGGACCAAGTCGCGAACACCGGGGAGCTGTTTTTT
CDR3: CASKDQVANTGELFF
V: TRBV5-1
size: .
D: .
J: TRBJ2-2

DNA: TGCGCCAGCAGCTTGTCTGTTAGCGAGGATACGCAGTATTTT
CDR3: CASSLSVSEDTQYF
V: TRBV5-1
size: .
D: .
J: TRBJ2-3

DNA: TGTGCCAGCAGTGAAATTATTCGAAGTGAGCAGTTCTTC
CDR3: CASSEIIRSEQFF
V: TRBV2
size: .
D: .
J: TRBJ2-1

DNA: TGTGCCAGTAGTGAAAGACGGGGACAGGGCAATCAGCCCCAGCATTTT
CDR3: CASSERRGQGNQPQHF
V: TRBV19
size: .
D: TRBD1
J: TRBJ1-5

DNA: TGTGCCACCAGTCCCCTGGGAGGGCGCGGGTTCACCGGGGAGCTGTTTTTT
CDR3: CATSPLGGRGFTGELFF
V: TRBV15
size: .
D: TRBD2
J: TRBJ2-2

DNA: TGCGCCAGCAGCCCGCTTGGGGCAGGGGGCGTCCATGGCTACACCTTC
CDR3: CASSPLGAGGVHGYTF
V: TRBV5-1
size: .
D: TRBD1
J: TRBJ1-2

DNA: TGTGCCAGCAGTTACTACCCCGGTCAGCCCCAGCATTTT
CDR3: CASSYYPGQPQHF
V: TRBV6-2/TRBV6-3
size: once
D: .
J: TRBJ1-5

DNA: TGCGCCAGCAGCTTGGGACAGGGAGGGACTGAAGCTTTCTTT
CDR3: CASSLGQGGTEAFF
V: TRBV5-1
size: .
D: TRBD1
J: TRBJ1-1

DNA: TGTGCCAGCTCCGACTCAATCGACAGGGTAGACGGCTACACCTTC
CDR3: CASSDSIDRVDGYTF
V: TRBV18
size: .
D: TRBD1
J: TRBJ1-2

DNA: TGTGCCAGCAGTTCTGGGACAGTGAACACTGAAGCTTTCTTT
CDR3: CASSSGTVNTEAFF
V: TRBV28
size: once
D: TRBD1
J: TRBJ1-1

DNA: TGTGCCAGCAGTTACAGGGCCCCTAGCACAGATACGCAGTATTTT
CDR3: CASSYRAPSTDTQYF
V: TRBV6-6
size: .
D: .
J: TRBJ2-3

DNA: TGTGCCAGCAGTCCACCGGGACAGGGCATAAACACTGAAGCTTTCTTT
CDR3: CASSPPGQGINTEAFF
V: TRBV6-2/TRBV6-3
size: .
D: TRBD1
J: TRBJ1-1

DNA: TGTGCCAGTAGCACCTCCGGGACCGTGAACACCGGGGAGCTGTTTTTT
CDR3: CASSTSGTVNTGELFF
V: TRBV19
size: .
D: .
J: TRBJ2-2

DNA: TGTGCCAGTAGTCCCCCCCCGGGGGCAGCGGGAAACACCATATATTTT
CDR3: CASSPPPGAAGNTIYF
V: TRBV19
size: .
D: .
J: TRBJ1-3

DNA: TGTGCCAGCAGTTTATCAGGGGGCGCAAATGAAAAACTGTTTTTT
CDR3: CASSLSGGANEKLFF
V: TRBV27
size: .
D: TRBD1
J: TRBJ1-4

DNA: TGTGCCAGCAACTTGGGCGGGTCCAATAGGGCTGAAGCTTTCTTT
CDR3: CASNLGGSNRAEAFF
V: TRBV6-5
size: .
D: .
J: TRBJ1-1

DNA: TGCGCCAGCAGCCCCTGGGAAACTGGAAACACCATATATTTT
CDR3: CASSPWETGNTIYF
V: TRBV5-1
size: few
D: .
J: TRBJ1-3

DNA: TGTGCTAGTGGTTTGGTACTGGGGGCGGGCGGAGAGACCCAGTACTTC
CDR3: CASGLVLGAGGETQYF
V: TRBV12-5
size: .
D: .
J: TRBJ2-5